This T cell receptor (beta chain) was captured by sequencing in a study of blood T cell repertoires in COVID-19. Overall study context: Material from acute and convalescent COVID-19 was sourced from the United States, Italy and Spain. From T cells, B-cell-depleted T cells, or PBMCs came the material, which was cDNA or gDNA.

This clone has just a few counts. Germline V gives CDR1 LGHNA, CDR2 YNFKEQ. This CDR3 has 14 residues. The trim removed 2 bases at V and 4 bases at J, leaving 2 bases unmatched. Clones were read by immunoSEQ multiplex PCR, and TCRdb kept only the in-frame ones, dropping some. The table shows 95,000 to 150,000 clones, with over 65% occurring only once. The J gene is TRBJ2-3, the V gene TRBV4-2, with 8 bases that match TRBD1. Sequencing was performed on peripheral blood. The source is a human donor with acute or convalescent COVID-19. The donor label of this sample is uncertain. CDR3 residues: CASSQRTGSDTQYF. CDR3 DNA sequence: TGTGCCAGCAGCCAACGGACAGGGTCAGATACGCAGTATTTT.